This entry describes one TCR beta chain. From germline, CDR1 is SGDLS and CDR2 YYNGEE. The junction had 1 base not matched to a gene; V was cut back by 0 bases and J by 2 bases. The CDR3 length is 16 residues. The data belong to a study of cytomegalovirus exposure and HLA in healthy donors. Assay used: immunoSEQ multiplex PCR; TCRdb lists only in-frame clones, some missing. Here the sample spans hundreds of thousands of clones, around 87% being singletons. This chain uses TRBV9 with TRBJ2-4, with 11 bases lining up with TRBD2. The material sequenced was PBMCs. This clonotype originated in a woman in her 30s in good health and CMV-seropositive. The CDR3 DNA follows: TGTGCCAGCAGCGTAGTAGCGGGAGGGTCCAAAAACATTCAGTACTTC. Protein product: CASSVVAGGSKNIQYF.